The entry below gives a single T cell receptor beta chain sequence along with its context. Its antigen is still unknown. At the DNA level, this CDR3 is encoded by other sequences in the same sample as well. This entry comes from a study of PD-1 blockade in classical Hodgkin lymphoma. Study at large: Patients were treated with nivolumab at 3 mg/kg, and this was given intravenously every 2 weeks.

Patients all relapsed after autologous stem cell transplantation, and there was variation in brentuximab vedotin exposure. General study findings and limits: CD4+ TCR diversity rose significantly by C4D1, and CD8+ TCR diversity did not. Complete responders had baseline diversity similar to newly diagnosed patients. Exclusion was applied to patients who started nivolumab under 1 year after ASCT.

Sequencing was performed with immunoSEQ multiplex PCR; in TCRdb, only in-frame clones are kept and a portion is missing. Of about 97,000 clones listed, roughly 83% were seen once; the top ten hold more than 10%. The CDR3 covers 13 residues. The germline gives CDR1 SGHAT, CDR2 FQNNGV. V was clipped by 2 bases and J by 7 bases, with 9 bases between them. The input for sequencing was peripheral blood mononuclear cells (PBMCs), taken at baseline. The receptor's source is a human donor with classical Hodgkin lymphoma. The chain carries TRBV11-2 and TRBJ2-1; no definite D call. CDR3 region: CASSLIGQNEQFF. CDR3 nucleotide sequence: TGTGCCAGCAGCTTAATAGGCCAAAATGAGCAGTTCTTC.